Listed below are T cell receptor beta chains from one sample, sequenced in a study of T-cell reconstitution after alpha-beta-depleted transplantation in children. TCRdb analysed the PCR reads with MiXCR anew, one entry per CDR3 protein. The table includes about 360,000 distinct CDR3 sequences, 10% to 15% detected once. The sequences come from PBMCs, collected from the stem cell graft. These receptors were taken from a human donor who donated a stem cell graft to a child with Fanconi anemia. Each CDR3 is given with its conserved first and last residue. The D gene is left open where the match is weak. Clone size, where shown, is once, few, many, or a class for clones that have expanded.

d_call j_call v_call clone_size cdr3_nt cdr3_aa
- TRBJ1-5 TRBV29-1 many TGCAGCGCCACTCTCACAGGGAAGGCGAATCAGCCCCAGCATTTT CSATLTGKANQPQHF
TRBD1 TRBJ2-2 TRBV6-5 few TGTGCCAGCAATATGGACAGGGGGGACACCGGGGAGCTGTTTTTT CASNMDRGDTGELFF
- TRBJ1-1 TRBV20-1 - TGCAGTGCTAGTTGGCATTCCATGAACACTGAAGCTTTCTTT CSASWHSMNTEAFF
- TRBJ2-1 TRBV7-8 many TGTGCCAGCAGCTTAAGTCTCGGGGGCCTATACAATGAGCAGTTCTTC CASSLSLGGLYNEQFF
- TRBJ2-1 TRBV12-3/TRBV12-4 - TGTGCCAGCAGTTTAGTTTACTACAATGAGCAGTTCTTC CASSLVYYNEQFF
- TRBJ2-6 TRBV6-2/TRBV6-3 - TGTGCCAGCAGGGAACGGGACTCTGGGGCCAACGTCCTGACTTTC CASRERDSGANVLTF
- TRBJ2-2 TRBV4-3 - TGCGCCAGCAGCCGAGAAATAATGGGACTGAACGGGGAGCTGTTTTTT CASSREIMGLNGELFF
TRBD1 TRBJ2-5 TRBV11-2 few TGTGCCAGCAGCCCATCGACCGGGACAGGGGGAGAGACCCAGTACTTC CASSPSTGTGGETQYF
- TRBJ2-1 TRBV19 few TGTGCCAGTAGTTATGGATGGGGAAGGGAGCAGTTCTTC CASSYGWGREQFF
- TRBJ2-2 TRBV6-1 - TGTGCCAGCAGACTGGACAGTTACACCGGGGAGCTGTTTTTT CASRLDSYTGELFF
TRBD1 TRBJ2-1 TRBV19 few TGTGCCAGTAGTGAGGGGGACAGGTCCTACAATGAGCAGTTCTTC CASSEGDRSYNEQFF
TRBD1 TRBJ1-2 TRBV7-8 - TGTGCCAGCAGCCGATCAGGGGGTCACGGCTACACCTTC CASSRSGGHGYTF
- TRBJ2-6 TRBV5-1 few TGCGCCAGCAGCTTGGTGTCAGGAGACTCTGGGGCCAACGTCCTGACTTTC CASSLVSGDSGANVLTF
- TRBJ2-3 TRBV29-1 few TGCAGCGTTGTGGGGGGCGGCACAGATACGCAGTATTTT CSVVGGGTDTQYF
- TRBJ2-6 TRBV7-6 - TGTGCCAGCAGCCCTTCGGACAACCGGTGGGTCCTGACTTTC CASSPSDNRWVLTF
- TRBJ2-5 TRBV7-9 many TGTGCCAGCAGCTTAGAGGGACTCCAAGAGACCCAGTACTTC CASSLEGLQETQYF
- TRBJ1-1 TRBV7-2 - TGTGCCAGCTCTAGGGTTCGGAACACTGAAGCTTTCTTT CASSRVRNTEAFF
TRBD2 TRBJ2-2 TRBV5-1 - TGCGCCAGCAGCTTGGTCCCGGGACTAAACACCGGGGAGCTGTTTTTT CASSLVPGLNTGELFF
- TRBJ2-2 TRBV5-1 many TGCGCCAGCAGCTTAGGGGGGCGAAGCACCGGGGAGCTGTTTTTT CASSLGGRSTGELFF
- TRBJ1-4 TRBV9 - TGTGCCAGCAATTCGGGGGGGAGGTATAATGAAAAACTGTTTTTT CASNSGGRYNEKLFF
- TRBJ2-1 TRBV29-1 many TGCAGCGCAGCCCCTGATCCCAATGAGCAGTTCTTC CSAAPDPNEQFF
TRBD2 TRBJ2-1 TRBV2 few TGTGCCAGCGACGGGGGGGCCGGTTCAATTTGGCAGTTCTTC CASDGGAGSIWQFF
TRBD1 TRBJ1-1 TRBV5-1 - TGCGCCAGCAGCTTGGTACAGGGGGACGCTGAAGCTTTCTTT CASSLVQGDAEAFF
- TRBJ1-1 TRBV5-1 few TGCGCCAGCAGCGACGGTGTGGTGGAAGCTTTCTTT CASSDGVVEAFF
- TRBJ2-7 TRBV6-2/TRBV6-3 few TGTGCCAGCAGCCTAGAAACCTACGAGCAGTACTTC CASSLETYEQYF
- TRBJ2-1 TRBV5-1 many TGCGCCAGCAGCTCGGAGGGGCTCAATGAGCAGTTCTTC CASSSEGLNEQFF
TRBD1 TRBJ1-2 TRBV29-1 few TGCAGCGTTGAACAGCCCCCCAGGGGGCTAGAGGGCTACACCTTC CSVEQPPRGLEGYTF
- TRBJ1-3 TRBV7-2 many TGTGCCAGCAGCCTAGGACAGAGCTCTGGAAACACCATATATTTT CASSLGQSSGNTIYF
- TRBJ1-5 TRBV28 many TGTGCCAGCAGCTCTAAGACGGGATTGGGGGGAGGCAATCAGCCCCAGCATTTT CASSSKTGLGGGNQPQHF
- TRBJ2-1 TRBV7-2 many TGTGCCAGCAGCTTAGGGGGACCGTCCTACAATGAGCAGTTCTTC CASSLGGPSYNEQFF
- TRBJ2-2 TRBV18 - TGTGCCAGCTCACCTGAGGGTAACACCGGGGAGCTGTTTTTT CASSPEGNTGELFF
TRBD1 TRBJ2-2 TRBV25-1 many TGTGCCAGCAGTGACCTCGGACAGGGCGACACCGGGGAGCTGTTTTTT CASSDLGQGDTGELFF
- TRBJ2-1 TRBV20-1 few TGCAGTGCTAGAGGGCCGGGTGCGACCTACAATGAGCAGTTCTTC CSARGPGATYNEQFF
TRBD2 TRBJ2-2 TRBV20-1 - TGCAGCGAGAAAGCGGGGGAGGACACCGGGGAGCTGTTTTTT CSEKAGEDTGELFF
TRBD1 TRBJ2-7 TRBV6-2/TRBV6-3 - TGTGCCAGCAGTTACTCGGGGACAGACTACTCCTACGAGCAGTACTTC CASSYSGTDYSYEQYF